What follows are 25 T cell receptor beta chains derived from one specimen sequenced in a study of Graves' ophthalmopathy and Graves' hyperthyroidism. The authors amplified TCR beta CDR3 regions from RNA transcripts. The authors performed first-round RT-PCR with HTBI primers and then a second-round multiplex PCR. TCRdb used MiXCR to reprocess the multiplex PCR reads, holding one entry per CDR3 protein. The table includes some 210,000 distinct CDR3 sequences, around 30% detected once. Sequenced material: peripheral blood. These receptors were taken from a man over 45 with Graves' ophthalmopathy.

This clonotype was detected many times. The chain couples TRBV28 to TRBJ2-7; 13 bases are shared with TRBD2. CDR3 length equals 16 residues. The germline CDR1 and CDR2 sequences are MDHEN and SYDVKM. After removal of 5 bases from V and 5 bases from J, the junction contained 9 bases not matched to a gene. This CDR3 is CASSLKLAGGPHEQYF. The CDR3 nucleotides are TGTGCCAGCAGTCTCAAACTAGCGGGAGGGCCCCACGAGCAGTACTTC.

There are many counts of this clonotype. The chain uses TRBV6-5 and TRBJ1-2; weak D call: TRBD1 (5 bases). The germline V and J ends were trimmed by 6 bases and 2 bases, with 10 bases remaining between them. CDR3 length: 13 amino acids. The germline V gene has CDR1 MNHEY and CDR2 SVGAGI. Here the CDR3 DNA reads TGTGCCAGCAGGTCAGGGCTGAACTATGGCTACACCTTC. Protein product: CASRSGLNYGYTF.

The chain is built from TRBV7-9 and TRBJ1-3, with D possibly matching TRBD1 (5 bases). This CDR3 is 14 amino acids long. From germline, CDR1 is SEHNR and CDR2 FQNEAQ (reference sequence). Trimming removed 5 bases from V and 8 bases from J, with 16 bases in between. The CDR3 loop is CASSLGGSSDTIYF. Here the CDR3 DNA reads TGTGCCAGCAGCCTGGGGGGTTCTTCGGACACCATATATTTT.

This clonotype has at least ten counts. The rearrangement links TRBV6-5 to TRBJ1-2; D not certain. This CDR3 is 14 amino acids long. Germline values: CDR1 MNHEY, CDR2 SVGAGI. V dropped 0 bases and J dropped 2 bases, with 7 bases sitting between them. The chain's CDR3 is CASSYSRSNYGYTF. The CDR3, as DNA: TGTGCCAGCAGTTACTCCCGCAGCAACTATGGCTACACCTTC.

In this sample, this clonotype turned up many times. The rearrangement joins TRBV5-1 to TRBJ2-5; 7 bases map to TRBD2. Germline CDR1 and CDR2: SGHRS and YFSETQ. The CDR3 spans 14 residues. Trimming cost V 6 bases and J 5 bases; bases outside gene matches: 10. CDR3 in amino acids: CASKWREGVETQYF. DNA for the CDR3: TGCGCCAGCAAGTGGAGGGAGGGAGTTGAGACCCAGTACTTC.

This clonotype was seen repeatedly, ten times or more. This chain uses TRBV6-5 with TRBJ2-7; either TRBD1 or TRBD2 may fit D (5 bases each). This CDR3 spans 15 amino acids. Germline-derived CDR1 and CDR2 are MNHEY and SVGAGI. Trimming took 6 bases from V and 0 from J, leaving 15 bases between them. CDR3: CASSSSGTDSYEQYF. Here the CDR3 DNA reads TGTGCCAGCAGCTCCTCCGGGACCGACTCCTACGAGCAGTACTTC.

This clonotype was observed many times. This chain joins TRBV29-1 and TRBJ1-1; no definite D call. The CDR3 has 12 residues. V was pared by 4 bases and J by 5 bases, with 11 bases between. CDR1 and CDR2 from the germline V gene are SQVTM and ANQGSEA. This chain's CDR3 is CSVVTKGTEAFF. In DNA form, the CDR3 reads TGCAGCGTTGTAACAAAAGGGACTGAAGCTTTCTTT.

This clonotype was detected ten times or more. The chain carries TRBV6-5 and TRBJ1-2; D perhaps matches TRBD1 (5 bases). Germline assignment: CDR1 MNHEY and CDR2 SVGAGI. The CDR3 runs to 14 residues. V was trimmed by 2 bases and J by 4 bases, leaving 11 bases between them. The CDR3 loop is CASSYGGPGYGYTF. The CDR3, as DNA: TGTGCCAGCAGTTACGGGGGACCCGGCTATGGCTACACCTTC.

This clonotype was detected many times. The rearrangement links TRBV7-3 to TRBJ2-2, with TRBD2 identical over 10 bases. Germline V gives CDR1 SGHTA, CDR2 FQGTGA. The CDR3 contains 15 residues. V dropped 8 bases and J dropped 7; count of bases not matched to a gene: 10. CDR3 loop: CASRPVAGGNGELFF. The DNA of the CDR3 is TGTGCCAGCCGCCCGGTAGCGGGAGGTAACGGGGAGCTGTTTTTT. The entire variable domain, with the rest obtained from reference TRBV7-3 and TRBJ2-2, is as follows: GAGVSQTPSNKVTEKGKYVELRCDPISGHTALYWYRQSLGQGPEFLIYFQGTGAADDSGLPNDRFFAVRPEGSVSTLKIQRTERGDSAVYLCASRPVAGGNGELFFGEGSRLTVL.

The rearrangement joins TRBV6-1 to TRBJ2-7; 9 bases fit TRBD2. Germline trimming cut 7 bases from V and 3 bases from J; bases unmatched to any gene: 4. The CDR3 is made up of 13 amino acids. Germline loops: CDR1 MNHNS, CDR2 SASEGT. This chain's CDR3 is CASTSGTGYEQYF. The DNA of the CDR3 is TGTGCCAGCACTAGCGGGACGGGCTACGAGCAGTACTTC.

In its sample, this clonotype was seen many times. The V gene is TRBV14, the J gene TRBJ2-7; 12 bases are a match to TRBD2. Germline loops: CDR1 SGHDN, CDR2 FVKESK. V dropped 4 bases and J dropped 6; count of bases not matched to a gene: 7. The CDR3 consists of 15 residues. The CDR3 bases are TGTGCCAGCAGCCGACTAGCGGGAGTGGGTTTCGAGCAGTACTTC. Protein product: CASSRLAGVGFEQYF.

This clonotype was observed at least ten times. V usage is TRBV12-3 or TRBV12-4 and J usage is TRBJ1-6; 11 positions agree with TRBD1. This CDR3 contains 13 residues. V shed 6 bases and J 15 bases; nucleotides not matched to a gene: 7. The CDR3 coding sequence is TGTGCCAGCAGCACCGGACAGGGGGCAAACCTCCACTTT. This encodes CASSTGQGANLHF.

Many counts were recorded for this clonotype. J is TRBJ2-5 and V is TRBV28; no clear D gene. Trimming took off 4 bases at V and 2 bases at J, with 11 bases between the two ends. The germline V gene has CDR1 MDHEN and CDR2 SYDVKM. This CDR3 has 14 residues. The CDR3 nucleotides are TGTGCCAGCAGTTCCCGCAGGCCGCAAGAGACCCAGTACTTC. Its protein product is CASSSRRPQETQYF.

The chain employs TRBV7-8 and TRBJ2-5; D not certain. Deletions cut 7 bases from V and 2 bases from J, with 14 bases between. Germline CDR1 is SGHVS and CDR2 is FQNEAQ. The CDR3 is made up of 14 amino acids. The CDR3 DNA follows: TGTGCCAGCACCGGATCCCCTAGACAAGAGACCCAGTACTTC. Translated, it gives CASTGSPRQETQYF. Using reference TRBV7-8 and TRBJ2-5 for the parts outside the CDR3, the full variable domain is GAGVSQSPRYKVAKRGQDVALRCDPISGHVSLFWYQQALGQGPEFLTYFQNEAQLDKSGLPSDRFFAERPEGSVSTLKIQRTQQEDSAVYLCASTGSPRQETQYFGPGTRLLVL.

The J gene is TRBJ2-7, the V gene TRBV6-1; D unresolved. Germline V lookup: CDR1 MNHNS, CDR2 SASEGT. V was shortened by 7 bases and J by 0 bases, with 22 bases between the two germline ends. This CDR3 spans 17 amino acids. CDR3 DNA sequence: TGTGCCAGCACGCCACCGGCAGGATACCTTCACTCCTACGAGCAGTACTTC. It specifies CASTPPAGYLHSYEQYF.

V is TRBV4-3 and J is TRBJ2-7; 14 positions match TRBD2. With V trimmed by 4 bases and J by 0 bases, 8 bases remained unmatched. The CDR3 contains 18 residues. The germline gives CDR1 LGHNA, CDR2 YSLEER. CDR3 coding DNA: TGCGCCAGCAGCCCCGGGACTAGCGGGAGCCTTAGCTCCTACGAGCAGTACTTC. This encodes CASSPGTSGSLSSYEQYF.

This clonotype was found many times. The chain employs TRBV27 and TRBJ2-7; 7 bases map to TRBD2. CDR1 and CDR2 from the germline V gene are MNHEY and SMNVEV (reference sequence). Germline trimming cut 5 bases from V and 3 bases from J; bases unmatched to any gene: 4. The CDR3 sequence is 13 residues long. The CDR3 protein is CASSRGLVYEQYF. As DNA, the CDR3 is TGTGCCAGCAGTCGAGGACTAGTCTACGAGCAGTACTTC.

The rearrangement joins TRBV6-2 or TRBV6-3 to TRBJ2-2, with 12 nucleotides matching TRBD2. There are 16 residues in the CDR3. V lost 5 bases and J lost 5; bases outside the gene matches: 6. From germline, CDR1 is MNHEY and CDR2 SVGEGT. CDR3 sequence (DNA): TGTGCCAGCAGTCGACTAGCGGGAGTGAGGACCGGGGAGCTGTTTTTT. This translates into CASSRLAGVRTGELFF.

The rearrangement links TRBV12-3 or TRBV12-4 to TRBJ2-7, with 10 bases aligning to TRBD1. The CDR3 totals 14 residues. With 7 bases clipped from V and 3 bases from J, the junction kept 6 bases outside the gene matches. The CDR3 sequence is CASTKTGGSYEQYF. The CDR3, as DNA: TGTGCCAGCACCAAGACAGGGGGCAGCTACGAGCAGTACTTC.

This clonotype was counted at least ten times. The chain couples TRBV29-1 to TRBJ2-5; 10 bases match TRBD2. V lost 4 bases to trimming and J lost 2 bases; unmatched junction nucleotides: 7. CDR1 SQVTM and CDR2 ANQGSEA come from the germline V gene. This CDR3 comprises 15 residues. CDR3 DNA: TGCAGCGTTGTTGGGCTAGCGGGAGAACAAGAGACCCAGTACTTC. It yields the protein CSVVGLAGEQETQYF. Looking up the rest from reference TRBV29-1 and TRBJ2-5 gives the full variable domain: SAVISQKPSRDICQRGTSLTIQCQVDSQVTMMFWYRQQPGQSLTLIATANQGSEATYESGFVIDKFPISRPNLTFSTLTVSNMSPEDSSIYLCSVVGLAGEQETQYFGPGTRLLVL.

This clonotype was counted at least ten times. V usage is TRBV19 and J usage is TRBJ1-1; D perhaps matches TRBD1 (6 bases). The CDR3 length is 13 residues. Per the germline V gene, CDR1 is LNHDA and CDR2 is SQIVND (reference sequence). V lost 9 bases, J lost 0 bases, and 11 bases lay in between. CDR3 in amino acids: CASRGLMNTEAFF. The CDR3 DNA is TGTGCCAGCAGGGGACTCATGAACACTGAAGCTTTCTTT.

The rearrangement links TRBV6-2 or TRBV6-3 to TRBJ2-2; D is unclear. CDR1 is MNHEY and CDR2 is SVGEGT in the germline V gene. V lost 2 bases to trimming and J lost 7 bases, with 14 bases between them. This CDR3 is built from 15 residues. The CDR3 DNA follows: TGTGCCAGCAGTTACGGAAACAGTGGGAACGGGGAGCTGTTTTTT. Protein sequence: CASSYGNSGNGELFF.

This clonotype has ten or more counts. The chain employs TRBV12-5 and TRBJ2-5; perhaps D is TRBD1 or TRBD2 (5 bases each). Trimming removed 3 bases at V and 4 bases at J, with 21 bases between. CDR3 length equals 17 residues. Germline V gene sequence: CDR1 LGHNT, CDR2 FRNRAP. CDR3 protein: CASGFLEGAGLGETQYF. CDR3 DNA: TGTGCTAGTGGTTTCCTCGAAGGGGCGGGCCTGGGAGAGACCCAGTACTTC.

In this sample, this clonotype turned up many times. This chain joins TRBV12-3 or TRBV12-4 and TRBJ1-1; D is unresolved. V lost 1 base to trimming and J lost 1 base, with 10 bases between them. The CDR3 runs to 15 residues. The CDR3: CASSLGYTPNTEAFF. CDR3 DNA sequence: TGTGCCAGCAGTTTAGGGTATACACCGAACACTGAAGCTTTCTTT.

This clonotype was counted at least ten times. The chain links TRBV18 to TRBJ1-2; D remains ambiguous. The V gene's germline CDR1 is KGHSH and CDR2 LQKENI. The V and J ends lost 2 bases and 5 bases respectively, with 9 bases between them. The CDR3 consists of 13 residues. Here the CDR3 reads CASSPGSRYGYTF. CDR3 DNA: TGTGCCAGCTCACCAGGGTCCAGATATGGCTACACCTTC.